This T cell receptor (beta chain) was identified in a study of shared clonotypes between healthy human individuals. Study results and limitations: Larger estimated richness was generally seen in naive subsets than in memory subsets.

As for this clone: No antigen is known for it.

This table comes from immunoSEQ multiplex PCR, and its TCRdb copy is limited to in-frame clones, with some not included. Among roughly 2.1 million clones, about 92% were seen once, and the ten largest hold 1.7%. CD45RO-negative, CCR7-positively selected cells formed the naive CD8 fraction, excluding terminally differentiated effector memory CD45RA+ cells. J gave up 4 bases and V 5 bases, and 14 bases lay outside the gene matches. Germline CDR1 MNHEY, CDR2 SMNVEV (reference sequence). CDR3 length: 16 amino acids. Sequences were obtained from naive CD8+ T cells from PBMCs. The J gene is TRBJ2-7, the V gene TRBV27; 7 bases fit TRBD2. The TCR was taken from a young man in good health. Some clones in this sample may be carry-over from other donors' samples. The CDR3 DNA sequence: TGTGCCAGCAGTCCTGGTAAGGGAGGGCCTCGGTACGAGCAGTACTTC. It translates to CASSPGKGGPRYEQYF.